Listed here are 22 T cell receptor beta chains from one sample, sequenced in a study of shared T cell receptors in the human thymus. Data came from immunoSEQ multiplex PCR; TCRdb stores just in-frame clones and leaves some out. Altogether hundreds of thousands of clones are present, 88% being singletons, with the ten largest covering 0.0095% to 0.012%. The same specimen was also included in a second study, on human thymus T cells.

The specimen sequenced was thymocytes. Receptor source: a boy younger than two with a congenital heart defect.

This sequence joins TRBV5-1 and TRBJ2-5; D is unresolved. From germline, CDR1 is SGHRS and CDR2 YFSETQ. V was pared by 1 base and J by 7 bases, with 11 bases between. The CDR3 spans 13 residues. The CDR3 region is CASSLQRSGTQYF. In nucleotides, the CDR3 is TGCGCCAGCAGCTTGCAACGGTCTGGGACCCAGTACTTC.

The chain combines TRBV28 with TRBJ1-3; D gene uncertain. Germline CDR1 MDHEN, CDR2 SYDVKM. The CDR3 runs to 13 residues. V gave up 3 bases and J gave up 4 bases, with 7 bases separating them. The CDR3 here is CASSFLQGNTIYF. CDR3 DNA sequence: TGTGCCAGCAGTTTTCTACAGGGAAACACCATATATTTT.

The chain uses TRBV11-2 and TRBJ2-7; 13 positions match TRBD2. The germline V gene encodes CDR1 SGHAT and CDR2 FQNNGV. The junction had 8 bases not matched to a gene; V was cut back by 4 bases and J by 2 bases. CDR3 length: 17 residues. The CDR3 loop reads CASSSLKTSGRAYEQYF. The DNA for the CDR3 is TGTGCCAGCAGCTCCCTTAAAACTAGCGGGAGGGCCTACGAGCAGTACTTC.

This sequence joins TRBV4-2 and TRBJ1-2, with 7 bases that match TRBD1. The germline CDR1 and CDR2 sequences are LGHNA and YNFKEQ. V dropped 0 bases and J dropped 6; count of bases not matched to a gene: 16. This CDR3 is 18 amino acids long. Here the CDR3 reads CASSQEWRTTGALNGYTF. The CDR3 DNA sequence: TGTGCCAGCAGCCAAGAGTGGAGGACAACAGGGGCGCTAAATGGCTACACCTTC.

This clone appeared once. The gene calls are TRBV4-2 and TRBJ2-2; D is perhaps TRBD2 (5 bases). The germline V gene encodes CDR1 LGHNA and CDR2 YNFKEQ. This CDR3 has 12 residues. V was pared by 3 bases and J by 8 bases, with 7 bases between. The CDR3 loop is CASSQDWGELFF. The CDR3 nucleotides read TGTGCCAGCAGCCAGGACTGGGGGGAGCTGTTTTTT.

The rearrangement uses TRBV2 and TRBJ2-1; 10 nucleotides agree with TRBD1. This CDR3 contains 17 residues. Looked up from germline, CDR1 is SNHLY and CDR2 is FYNNEI. V lost 9 bases to trimming and J lost 6 bases; unmatched junction nucleotides: 17. As DNA, the CDR3 is TGTGCCAGTAGAAAGGGGGGGGGACAGGGGTCGTGCAATGAGCAGTTCTTC. Protein: CASRKGGGQGSCNEQFF. The variable domain in full, with the rest retrieved from reference TRBV2 and TRBJ2-1, is EPEVTQTPSHQVTQMGQEVILRCVPISNHLYFYWYRQILGQKVEFLVSFYNNEISEKSEIFDDQFSVERPDGSNFTLKIRSTKLEDSAMYFCASRKGGGQGSCNEQFFGPGTRLTVL.

The V call is TRBV9, the J call TRBJ2-3; 8 nucleotides match TRBD1. This CDR3 has 17 residues. From germline, CDR1 is SGDLS and CDR2 YYNGEE. With 4 bases clipped from V and 2 bases from J, the junction kept 12 bases outside the gene matches. CDR3 in DNA: TGTGCCAGCAGCTCCCTAGGGAGGACAGGGCACACAGATACGCAGTATTTT. Its protein product is CASSSLGRTGHTDTQYF.

The genes are TRBV7-6 and TRBJ2-7; the D gene is possibly TRBD2 (6 bases). Trimming removed 3 bases from V and 5 bases from J, with 14 bases in between. The CDR3 runs to 14 residues. The germline CDR1 and CDR2 sequences are SGHVS and FNYEAQ. CDR3 DNA sequence: TGTGCCAGCAGCTTGTCAGGAGGGCGCGACGAGCAGTACTTC. It specifies CASSLSGGRDEQYF.

J is TRBJ2-1 and V is TRBV29-1; TRBD1 matches 8 bases. CDR3 length: 13 amino acids. J was trimmed by 6 bases and V by 6 bases; bases with no gene match: 7. The germline V gene has CDR1 SQVTM and CDR2 ANQGSEA. The CDR3 is CSVRDRFGNEQFF. The CDR3 DNA reads as TGCAGCGTCCGGGACAGGTTTGGCAATGAGCAGTTCTTC.

This chain links TRBV6-5 with TRBJ2-5; TRBD1 is a possible D gene (5 bases). The CDR3 loop spans 16 amino acids. Trimming pared 0 bases from V and 2 bases from J, leaving 13 bases between. The germline V gene encodes CDR1 MNHEY and CDR2 SVGAGI. CDR3 nucleotide sequence: TGTGCCAGCAGTTACTCGAAGGCAGGGTGGCAAGAGACCCAGTACTTC. Its translation is CASSYSKAGWQETQYF.

The chain combines TRBV11-2 with TRBJ2-7, with 8 bases identical to TRBD2. The CDR3 has 15 residues. J lost 3 bases, V lost 5 bases, and 9 bases had no gene match. CDR1 and CDR2 (germline): SGHAT, FQNNGV. The DNA for the CDR3 is TGTGCCAGCAGCGGGGGCGAACGGGAGGGCTACGAGCAGTACTTC. Its translation: CASSGGEREGYEQYF.

The chain couples TRBV27 to TRBJ2-7, with TRBD1 as a possible D gene (5 bases). The germline CDR1 and CDR2 sequences are MNHEY and SMNVEV (reference sequence). The CDR3 is 13 residues long. Trimming left V 4 bases short and J 5 bases short, with 12 bases between. The CDR3 reads CASSSRQIHEQYF. The CDR3 DNA is TGTGCCAGCAGTTCACGACAGATTCACGAGCAGTACTTC.

V and J are TRBV7-6 and TRBJ1-5; no firm D call. The CDR3 consists of 17 residues. V dropped 4 bases and J dropped 2 bases, with 18 bases sitting between them. Germline V gives CDR1 SGHVS, CDR2 FNYEAQ. Here the CDR3 reads CASSSSLRGVGNQPQHF. The CDR3 DNA follows: TGTGCCAGCAGCTCATCCCTCCGGGGTGTGGGCAATCAGCCCCAGCATTTT.

The J gene is TRBJ1-4, the V gene TRBV5-4, with D maybe TRBD1 (5 bases). The CDR3 has 15 residues. Germline V gene lookup returns CDR1 SGHNT and CDR2 YYREEE (reference sequence). V was pared by 2 bases and J by 0 bases, with 8 bases between. Here the CDR3 reads CASSLWGATNEKLFF. The CDR3 coding sequence is TGTGCCAGCAGCTTATGGGGGGCAACTAATGAAAAACTGTTTTTT.

This sequence joins TRBV10-2 and TRBJ2-1, with a possible D match to TRBD2 (7 bases). The CDR3 consists of 16 residues. Germline V gives CDR1 WSHSY, CDR2 SAAADI. V dropped 4 bases and J dropped 0 bases, with 13 bases sitting between them. CDR3 amino acids: CASSGPGGRSYNEQFF. For the CDR3, the DNA is TGCGCCAGCAGTGGTCCGGGGGGCCGCTCCTACAATGAGCAGTTCTTC.

CDR3 protein: CASSHNCLAGVGEQFF. CDR3 coding DNA: TGTGCCAGCAGCCACAATTGTCTAGCGGGAGTTGGTGAGCAGTTCTTC. The V and J genes are TRBV21-1 and TRBJ2-1; the D segment call TRBD2 is taken from the table without a DNA check. TRBV21-1 is marked as a pseudogene. The length of the CDR3 is 16 residues.

With respect to this clone: A junction boundary mismatches the germline segment, possibly from a read error. The V call is TRBV19, the J call TRBJ2-1, with D possibly TRBD2 on 7 matching bases. This CDR3 is built from 13 residues. From germline, CDR1 is LNHDA and CDR2 SQIVND (reference sequence). CDR3 in amino acids: CASSKGGANEQFF. CDR3 nucleotide sequence: TGTGCCAGCAGTAAGGGGGGGGCAAATGAGCAGTTCTTC.

In the case of this clone: Other DNA sequences in this specimen translate into the identical CDR3. The chain has TRBV10-2 and TRBJ2-7; no clear D. V lost 4 bases to trimming and J lost 0 bases, with 7 bases between them. The germline V gene encodes CDR1 WSHSY and CDR2 SAAADI. The CDR3 contains 13 residues. The CDR3 DNA reads as TGCGCCAGCAGTGTGGGCCACTCCTACGAGCAGTACTTC. Amino acid sequence: CASSVGHSYEQYF.

This chain uses TRBV27 with TRBJ2-1; 12 bases match TRBD2. The CDR3 consists of 15 residues. With 9 bases clipped from V and 8 bases from J, the junction kept 11 bases outside the gene matches. Germline CDR1 is MNHEY and CDR2 is SMNVEV (reference sequence). In DNA, the CDR3 is TGTGCCAGTACTAGCGGGAGGCCCCTAGGCGATGAGCAGTTCTTC. Translated, it gives CASTSGRPLGDEQFF.

The DNA of the CDR3 is TGTGCCAGCAGCCCGACGGGACAGAACTCCTACGAGCAGTACTTC. Amino acids: CASSPTGQNSYEQYF. The chain links TRBV7-9 to TRBJ2-7; TRBD1 aligns across 7 bases. The ends lost 5 bases at V and 0 bases at J; junction bases unmatched: 7. Germline V gene sequence: CDR1 SEHNR, CDR2 FQNEAQ (reference sequence). This CDR3 is built from 15 residues.

V gene TRBV27 combines with J gene TRBJ2-7; perhaps TRBD2 as D (6 bases). The CDR3 totals 13 residues. The germline gives CDR1 MNHEY, CDR2 SMNVEV (reference sequence). The V end was cut by 6 bases, the J end by 4 bases, with 13 bases between. The CDR3 region has the DNA TGTGCCAGCAGGGGGTGGGCGGGATACGAGCAGTACTTC. Translated: CASRGWAGYEQYF.

The chain joins TRBV9 to TRBJ2-2; TRBD2 is a possible D gene (5 bases). Looked up from germline, CDR1 is SGDLS and CDR2 is YYNGEE. This CDR3 is built from 15 residues. V was trimmed by 5 bases and J by 3 bases, leaving 14 bases between them. The CDR3 is CASSGEFRDTGELFF. The CDR3, as DNA: TGTGCCAGCAGTGGGGAGTTTCGCGACACCGGGGAGCTGTTTTTT.